What follows are 31 T cell receptor beta chains derived from one specimen sequenced in a study of blood T cell repertoires in COVID-19. Profiling relied on immunoSEQ multiplex PCR, and the TCRdb table lists in-frame clones only, not all of them. The sample shows about 190,000 clones, approximately 91% of them seen only once. Specimen: peripheral blood. All receptors derive from a man between 65 and 80 years old with active or convalescent COVID-19.

V is TRBV27 and J is TRBJ2-7, with TRBD1 identical over 9 bases. V dropped 3 bases and J dropped 4; count of bases not matched to a gene: 1. The CDR3 is made up of 13 amino acids. Germline CDR1 reads MNHEY; CDR2 reads SMNVEV (reference sequence). The chain's CDR3 is CASSFDRGYEQYF. In nucleotides, the CDR3 is TGTGCCAGCAGTTTTGACAGGGGGTACGAGCAGTACTTC.

The chain couples TRBV5-6 to TRBJ2-1, with D maybe TRBD2 (6 bases). The germline CDR1 and CDR2 sequences are SGHDT and YYEEEE. CDR3 length equals 17 residues. The germline V and J ends were trimmed by 4 bases and 6 bases, with 23 bases remaining between them. The CDR3 coding sequence is TGTGCCAGCAGCCATTGGGGGGTTACTAGTAGGATCAATGAGCAGTTCTTC. Amino acids: CASSHWGVTSRINEQFF.

This clone appeared once. This chain links TRBV6-4 with TRBJ1-2; possible D gene TRBD1, 5 bases. The CDR3 sequence is 15 residues long. Germline assignment: CDR1 MRHNA and CDR2 SNTAGT. V was trimmed by 4 bases and J by 0 bases, leaving 12 bases between them. CDR3 sequence reads: CASSVSGGTNYGYTF. The CDR3 DNA sequence: TGTGCCAGCAGTGTATCGGGGGGAACTAACTATGGCTACACCTTC.

This chain joins TRBV19 and TRBJ2-2; weak D call: TRBD2 (6 bases). CDR3 size: 15 residues. Germline V gives CDR1 LNHDA, CDR2 SQIVND (reference sequence). Trimming pared 6 bases from V and 0 bases from J, leaving 11 bases between. CDR3 sequence reads: CASSISGANTGELFF. CDR3 bases: TGTGCCAGTAGCATTAGCGGAGCGAACACCGGGGAGCTGTTTTTT.

The CDR3 DNA sequence: TGTGCCAGCAGTTTATCGGTGGGGAGCACTGAAGCTTTCTTT. This sequence encodes CASSLSVGSTEAFF. The J gene is TRBJ1-1, the V gene TRBV27; D is uncertain. Trimming shortened V by 0 bases and J by 4 bases, and 9 bases separated the two germline ends. There are 14 residues in the CDR3. Looked up from germline, CDR1 is MNHEY and CDR2 is SMNVEV (reference sequence).

The chain recombines TRBV18 with TRBJ2-1; weak D call: TRBD1 (5 bases). CDR3 length: 16 amino acids. Germline V gene sequence: CDR1 KGHSH, CDR2 LQKENI. The germline V and J ends were trimmed by 0 bases and 0 bases, with 9 bases remaining between them. CDR3 DNA: TGTGCCAGCTCACCACCGGGGCTTAACTCCTACAATGAGCAGTTCTTC. It codes for CASSPPGLNSYNEQFF.

The chain couples TRBV18 to TRBJ1-5; D possibly corresponds to TRBD1 (5 bases). Germline loops: CDR1 KGHSH, CDR2 LQKENI. The CDR3 contains 14 residues. Trimming removed 3 bases at V and 7 bases at J, with 13 bases between. The CDR3 sequence is CASSPSWGRQPQHF. The CDR3 DNA reads TGTGCCAGCTCACCCTCTTGGGGGAGGCAGCCCCAGCATTTT.

This chain joins TRBV19 and TRBJ2-4, with 8 bases aligning to TRBD1. J was trimmed by 6 bases and V by 0 bases; bases with no gene match: 4. The germline V gene encodes CDR1 LNHDA and CDR2 SQIVND (reference sequence). The length of the CDR3 is 15 residues. CDR3 amino acids: CASSIDQGAGNIQYF. The CDR3 bases are TGTGCCAGTAGTATAGATCAGGGGGCTGGAAACATTCAGTACTTC.

The chain combines TRBV19 with TRBJ2-3; D uncertain. The CDR3 has 14 residues. The germline V gene has CDR1 LNHDA and CDR2 SQIVND (reference sequence). Trimming pared 5 bases from V and 1 base from J, leaving 10 bases between. CDR3: CASSPIGGTDTQYF. In DNA form, the CDR3 reads TGTGCCAGTAGTCCCATCGGTGGCACAGATACGCAGTATTTT.

This chain links TRBV27 with TRBJ1-1, with D maybe TRBD1 (6 bases). This CDR3 comprises 14 residues. The V and J ends lost 2 bases and 5 bases respectively, with 12 bases between them. Germline CDR1 MNHEY, CDR2 SMNVEV (reference sequence). CDR3 sequence reads: CASSLVGGYTEAFF. DNA of the CDR3: TGTGCCAGCAGTTTAGTAGGGGGTTATACTGAAGCTTTCTTT.

The V call is TRBV6-6, the J call TRBJ1-2; no definite D call. The CDR3 spans 14 residues. Germline V lookup: CDR1 MNHNY, CDR2 SVGAGI (reference sequence). Trimming took off 1 base at V and 1 base at J, with 7 bases between the two ends. This CDR3 is CASSYLANNYGYTF. CDR3 bases: TGTGCCAGCAGTTACTTGGCCAATAACTATGGCTACACCTTC.

CDR3 nucleotides: TGTGCCAGCAGCCCGACCGGGGTAGATACGCAGTATTTT. Translated, it gives CASSPTGVDTQYF. The chain has TRBV27 and TRBJ2-3, with D tentatively TRBD2 (5 bases). The V gene lost 6 bases and the J gene lost 5 bases, with 12 bases spanning the gap. The CDR3 contains 13 residues. Germline V gene sequence: CDR1 MNHEY, CDR2 SMNVEV (reference sequence).

The CDR3 nucleotides are TGTGCCAGCAGTTTATCGGGGGACAGGGGATCCAAAAACATTCAGTACTTC. This encodes CASSLSGDRGSKNIQYF. This chain links TRBV27 with TRBJ2-4, with 10 bases that match TRBD1. With V trimmed by 0 bases and J by 2 bases, 4 bases remained unmatched. The CDR3 covers 17 residues. Germline CDR1 MNHEY, CDR2 SMNVEV (reference sequence).

The gene calls are TRBV6-2 or TRBV6-3 and TRBJ2-7; TRBD1 matches 7 bases. The CDR3 loop spans 16 amino acids. Trimming at V came to 4 bases and at J to 2 bases, leaving 11 bases not matched to a gene. The germline V gene encodes CDR1 MNHEY and CDR2 SVGEGT. DNA of the CDR3: TGTGCCAGCAGTTCACCGGGCACAGGGGCTGCCTACGAGCAGTACTTC. It yields the protein CASSSPGTGAAYEQYF.

The V gene is TRBV6-5, the J gene TRBJ2-5; 7 bases are a match to TRBD2. This CDR3 is built from 15 residues. V lost 2 bases and J lost 2; bases outside the gene matches: 5. Looked up from germline, CDR1 is MNHEY and CDR2 is SVGAGI. The DNA of the CDR3 is TGTGCCAGCAGTTACCGCCGCGGGGGACAAGAGACCCAGTACTTC. Translated: CASSYRRGGQETQYF.

V is TRBV7-8 and J is TRBJ2-5, with 13 bases that match TRBD2. Germline CDR1 SGHVS, CDR2 FQNEAQ. V gave up 5 bases and J gave up 2 bases; unmatched junction bases: 5. The CDR3 runs to 16 residues. This chain's CDR3 is CASSRGLAGAQETQYF. Written as DNA, the CDR3 is TGTGCCAGCAGCCGAGGACTAGCGGGGGCTCAAGAGACCCAGTACTTC.

V is TRBV4-1 and J is TRBJ2-7; TRBD1 agrees at 10 bases. The V gene end was trimmed by 1 base and the J gene end by 2 bases; junction bases not matched to a gene: 5. In germline, CDR1 is MGHRA, CDR2 YSYEKL. The CDR3 spans 16 residues. CDR3 bases: TGCGCCAGCAGCCAAGGACAGGGGGCGCCTACCTACGAGCAGTACTTC. It encodes CASSQGQGAPTYEQYF.

The chain is built from TRBV30 and TRBJ2-1; 7 bases are a match to TRBD2. Trimming removed 5 bases from V and 5 bases from J; junction bases left unmatched: 6. The CDR3 has 13 amino acids. Germline CDR1 and CDR2: GTSNPN and SVGIG (reference sequence). This CDR3 is CAWSGGTNNEQFF. CDR3 coding DNA: TGTGCCTGGTCGGGGGGAACCAACAATGAGCAGTTCTTC.

The gene calls are TRBV5-4 and TRBJ2-2; 7 bases match TRBD2. Trimming at V came to 4 bases and at J to 5 bases, leaving 11 bases not matched to a gene. Germline assignment: CDR1 SGHNT and CDR2 YYREEE (reference sequence). There are 16 residues in the CDR3. The CDR3 spells CASSQTRGSLTGELFF. The CDR3 nucleotides read TGTGCCAGCAGCCAGACTCGCGGGAGTCTTACCGGGGAGCTGTTTTTT. Based on the CDR3 plus reference TRBV5-4 and TRBJ2-2, the full variable domain is ETGVTQSPTHLIKTRGQQVTLRCSSQSGHNTVSWYQQALGQGPQFIFQYYREEENGRGNFPPRFSGLQFPNYSSELNVNALELDDSALYLCASSQTRGSLTGELFFGEGSRLTVL.

The chain joins TRBV27 to TRBJ2-3; 7 bases align to TRBD2. The CDR3 spans 18 residues. Looked up from germline, CDR1 is MNHEY and CDR2 is SMNVEV (reference sequence). J lost 5 bases, V lost 0 bases, and 14 bases had no gene match. CDR3 in DNA: TGTGCCAGCAGTTTATCGATTGTCGGGGCGGGAGTCAGAGATACGCAGTATTTT. It yields the protein CASSLSIVGAGVRDTQYF.

The rearrangement uses TRBV10-3 and TRBJ2-5; 9 bases are a match to TRBD1. Germline V gene data show CDR1 as ENHRY and CDR2 as SYGVKD. The ends lost 11 bases at V and 3 bases at J; junction bases unmatched: 7. This CDR3 is 13 amino acids long. CDR3 DNA sequence: TGTGCCTCGGGGACAGGGTACGAAGAGACCCAGTACTTC. It translates to CASGTGYEETQYF.

This chain uses TRBV5-4 with TRBJ2-3; 7 bases align to TRBD2. After removal of 4 bases from V and 6 bases from J, the junction contained 14 bases not matched to a gene. The germline CDR1 and CDR2 sequences are SGHNT and YYREEE (reference sequence). The CDR3 has 16 residues. As DNA, the CDR3 is TGTGCCAGCAGCCAGGAGGCCGGGAGGAATATCGATACGCAGTATTTT. Protein product: CASSQEAGRNIDTQYF.

For the CDR3, the DNA is TGTGCCATCAGTGACGCAGGGATGATTAATTCACCCCTCCACTTT. This gives the protein CAISDAGMINSPLHF. The chain uses TRBV10-3 and TRBJ1-6; possibly TRBD1 for D (5 bases). V dropped 3 bases and J dropped 6 bases, with 12 bases sitting between them. Germline CDR1 ENHRY, CDR2 SYGVKD. This CDR3 contains 15 residues.

The chain joins TRBV7-2 to TRBJ2-3; 11 bases align to TRBD2. CDR3 length: 17 residues. Trimming cost V 3 bases and J 5 bases; bases outside gene matches: 10. Germline V gene data show CDR1 as SGHTA and CDR2 as FQGNSA. The CDR3 nucleotides are TGTGCCAGCAGCTTCGGTAGCGGGGGGGCCAGGAGAGATACGCAGTATTTT. Amino acids: CASSFGSGGARRDTQYF.

The V and J genes are TRBV4-1 and TRBJ2-7, with TRBD1 identical over 7 bases. J was trimmed by 0 bases and V by 0 bases; bases with no gene match: 11. Germline V gene sequence: CDR1 MGHRA, CDR2 YSYEKL. This CDR3 has 18 residues. DNA of the CDR3: TGCGCCAGCAGCCAAGATTTAGGACAGGCGGATAGCTCCTACGAGCAGTACTTC. It translates to CASSQDLGQADSSYEQYF.

This clone was seen a few times. The chain has TRBV7-2 and TRBJ2-3; the match to TRBD2 covers 8 bases. V trimming: 5 bases; J trimming: 5 bases; junction bases outside the gene matches: 12. This CDR3 comprises 16 residues. Germline V gene data show CDR1 as SGHTA and CDR2 as FQGNSA. The CDR3 protein is CASSDAHGGAGDTQYF. The CDR3 nucleotides read TGTGCCAGCAGCGACGCTCACGGGGGGGCCGGAGATACGCAGTATTTT.

The CDR3 DNA reads as TGTGCCATCAGGACAGGGATGAACACTGAAGCTTTCTTT. It encodes CAIRTGMNTEAFF. This rearrangement joins TRBV10-3 to TRBJ1-1; 7 bases agree with TRBD1. The CDR3 has 13 amino acids. Germline CDR1 ENHRY, CDR2 SYGVKD. J was trimmed by 0 bases and V by 6 bases; bases with no gene match: 1.

The chain uses TRBV5-4 and TRBJ2-7, with 9 bases that match TRBD2. Germline CDR1 is SGHNT and CDR2 is YYREEE (reference sequence). The CDR3 covers 19 residues. The V and J ends lost 3 bases and 2 bases, in that order; junction bases with no gene match: 18. This CDR3 is CASSSRLLAGIGQPYEQYF. The DNA of the CDR3 is TGTGCCAGCAGCTCGCGGTTACTAGCGGGTATTGGCCAGCCCTACGAGCAGTACTTC.

This chain joins TRBV19 and TRBJ1-2; no definite D call. V was cut by 4 bases and J by 2 bases, with 11 bases left in between. Germline CDR1 LNHDA, CDR2 SQIVND (reference sequence). The CDR3 extends over 14 amino acids. CDR3 sequence reads: CASSRSRENYGYTF. In DNA, the CDR3 is TGTGCCAGTAGTAGGAGTAGGGAGAACTATGGCTACACCTTC.

This rearrangement joins TRBV18 to TRBJ2-5, with D perhaps matching TRBD1 (5 bases). CDR3 length: 14 residues. V lost 0 bases, J lost 1 base, and 6 bases lay in between. In germline, CDR1 is KGHSH, CDR2 LQKENI. CDR3 sequence: CASSPPRGQETQYF. The CDR3, as DNA: TGTGCCAGCTCACCACCAAGGGGCCAAGAGACCCAGTACTTC.

The chain links TRBV7-9 to TRBJ2-3, with 7 bases lining up with TRBD2. With V trimmed by 4 bases and J by 5 bases, 9 bases remained unmatched. Germline CDR1 SEHNR, CDR2 FQNEAQ (reference sequence). The CDR3 length is 15 residues. This CDR3 reads CASSSSGLGQDTQYF. CDR3 DNA: TGTGCCAGCAGCTCATCTGGACTAGGACAAGATACGCAGTATTTT.